A selection of T cell receptor beta chains follows, all from one sample in a study of radiation and T cells in renal cell carcinoma. The repertoire was sequenced with immunoSEQ multiplex PCR; TCRdb's copy has only in-frame clones and lacks some. The repertoire has some 150,000 clones, 80% to 90% of them found once; the top ten carry around 13%. This sample comprised blood, obtained from a patient whose treatment included radiotherapy and nephrectomy. The receptors come from a woman aged 50 to 60 with renal cell carcinoma. CDR3s include the opening cysteine and the closing phenylalanine or tryptophan. Fields, in order: clone size, J gene, V gene, D gene, CDR3 protein, CDR3 DNA. A D gene is named only where the DNA matches it firmly. Where a row states a size, it is once, few, many or the class of an expanded clone; other rows omit it.

abundance: -
j_gene: TRBJ2-7
v_gene: TRBV4-1
d_gene: -
CDR3aa: CASSQGPAHYEQYF
CDR3nt: TGCGCCAGCAGCCAAGGACCGGCCCACTACGAGCAGTACTTC

abundance: -
j_gene: TRBJ2-7
v_gene: TRBV7-9
d_gene: TRBD2
CDR3aa: CASSFMRGETPYEQYF
CDR3nt: TGTGCCAGCAGCTTTATGCGGGGGGAGACCCCCTACGAGCAGTACTTC

abundance: -
j_gene: TRBJ1-3
v_gene: TRBV9
d_gene: TRBD1
CDR3aa: CASSVNTGGGNTIYF
CDR3nt: TGTGCCAGCAGCGTAAACACAGGGGGTGGAAACACCATATATTTT

abundance: -
j_gene: TRBJ2-6
v_gene: TRBV5-1
d_gene: -
CDR3aa: CASSEGRFSGANVLTF
CDR3nt: TGCGCCAGCAGCGAAGGACGGTTCTCTGGGGCCAACGTCCTGACTTTC

abundance: -
j_gene: TRBJ2-7
v_gene: TRBV4-3
d_gene: -
CDR3aa: CASSQGSDRRHYEQYF
CDR3nt: TGCGCCAGCAGCCAAGGTAGTGACCGACGACACTACGAGCAGTACTTC

abundance: -
j_gene: TRBJ2-2
v_gene: TRBV4-3
d_gene: -
CDR3aa: CASSQEGYGNTGELFF
CDR3nt: TGCGCCAGCAGCCAAGAAGGGTACGGGAACACCGGGGAGCTGTTTTTT

abundance: once
j_gene: TRBJ1-2
v_gene: TRBV19
d_gene: -
CDR3aa: CASSMGPQTTYGYTF
CDR3nt: TGTGCCAGTAGTATGGGACCACAAACGACCTATGGCTACACCTTC

abundance: -
j_gene: TRBJ2-1
v_gene: TRBV9
d_gene: -
CDR3aa: CASSPPVSSYNEQFF
CDR3nt: TGTGCCAGCAGTCCCCCGGTGAGCTCCTACAATGAGCAGTTCTTC

abundance: once
j_gene: TRBJ2-1
v_gene: TRBV6-5
d_gene: TRBD1
CDR3aa: CASSYSDRGSYNEQFF
CDR3nt: TGTGCCAGCAGTTACTCGGACAGGGGCTCCTACAATGAGCAGTTCTTC

abundance: -
j_gene: TRBJ1-1
v_gene: TRBV6-1
d_gene: -
CDR3aa: CASPPHREDTEAFF
CDR3nt: TGTGCCAGCCCACCCCACAGGGAAGACACTGAAGCTTTCTTT

abundance: -
j_gene: TRBJ1-6
v_gene: TRBV7-2
d_gene: -
CDR3aa: CASSLQKLINVPSVSPLHF
CDR3nt: TGTGCCAGCAGCTTGCAGAAACTCATCAATGTACCATCGGTTTCACCCCTCCACTTT

abundance: -
j_gene: TRBJ2-3
v_gene: TRBV7-2
d_gene: -
CDR3aa: CASSPGTHTQYF
CDR3nt: TGTGCCAGCAGCCCTGGGACTCATACGCAGTATTTT

abundance: -
j_gene: TRBJ2-1
v_gene: TRBV6-1
d_gene: -
CDR3aa: CASSEFPTEQFF
CDR3nt: TGTGCCAGCAGTGAGTTCCCAACCGAGCAGTTCTTC